The clone carrying this T cell receptor (beta chain) was seen just once. The antigen is unknown. Per germline, CDR1 MNHNY and CDR2 SVGAGI (reference sequence). This CDR3 comprises 11 residues. Trimming stripped 7 bases from V and 7 bases from J, with 10 bases between. It was with 60 Vbeta and 13 Jbeta primers that the PCR ran. Sequencing used immunoSEQ multiplex PCR; TCRdb keeps in-frame clones, though not all of them. The table records some 210,000 clones, over 70% of them present only once. The data stem from a study of cytomegalovirus exposure and HLA in healthy donors. Study-wide context: Some 87 million unique TCRs from HLA-typed donors were held in an early release of data.

Study observations and caveats: By HLA locus, TCR association rates varied in a later analysis, with DRB1 showing the most and HLA-C the fewest. About 87% or about 30% of the time was how often most TCR beta V segments were productive, according to an earlier analysis. Most TCR sequences proved rare, with some public TCRs found in many donors.

The chain carries TRBV6-6 and TRBJ2-5; D gene ambiguous. The source is a man between 25 and 39 years old in good health and CMV-seronegative. What was sequenced was PBMCs. Here the CDR3 DNA reads TGTGCCAGCAACCTACGAGGGACCCAGTACTTC. Translated, it gives CASNLRGTQYF.